The sequence of this T cell receptor beta chain was determined in a study of blood T cell repertoires in COVID-19. About the research overall: COVID-19 samples from acute and convalescent phases originated in the United States, Italy and Spain. T cells, B-cell-depleted T cells, or PBMCs supplied cDNA or gDNA.

Per the original data handling: Using reference gene primer amplification, nucleated cell counts were estimated. Profiled with immunoSEQ multiplex PCR; TCRdb holds only in-frame clones, not every one. V and J calls and clone size follow that table, whereas D and trimming were derived from the DNA. The sample contains approximately 300,000 clones, 70% to 90% of which appear only once. The CDR3 runs 16 residues. CDR1 is KGHDR and CDR2 is SFDVKD in the germline V gene. Trimming removed 5 bases from V and 0 bases from J, with 14 bases in between. This clonotype was obtained from a woman aged 40 to 50 with acute or convalescent COVID-19. This sequence joins TRBV24-1 and TRBJ2-3; D may be TRBD2 (6 bases). The sample taken for sequencing was peripheral blood. For the CDR3, the DNA is TGTGCCACCAGTGTCCCCTGGGCGGGGAGCACAGATACGCAGTATTTT. As protein: CATSVPWAGSTDTQYF.